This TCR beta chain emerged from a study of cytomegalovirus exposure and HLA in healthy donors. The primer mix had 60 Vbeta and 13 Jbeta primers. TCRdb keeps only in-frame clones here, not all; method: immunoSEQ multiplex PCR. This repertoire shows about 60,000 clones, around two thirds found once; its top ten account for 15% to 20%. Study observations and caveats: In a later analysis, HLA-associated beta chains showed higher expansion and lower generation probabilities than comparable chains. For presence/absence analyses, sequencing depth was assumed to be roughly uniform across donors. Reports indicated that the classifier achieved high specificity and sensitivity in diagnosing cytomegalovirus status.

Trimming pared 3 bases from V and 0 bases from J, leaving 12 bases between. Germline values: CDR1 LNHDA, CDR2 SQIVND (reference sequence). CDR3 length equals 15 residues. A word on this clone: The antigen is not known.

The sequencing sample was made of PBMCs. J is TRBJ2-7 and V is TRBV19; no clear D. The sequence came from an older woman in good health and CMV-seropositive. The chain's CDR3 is CASSMELGYSYEQYF. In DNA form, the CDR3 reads TGTGCCAGTAGTATGGAGTTGGGTTACTCCTACGAGCAGTACTTC.